The T cell receptor (beta chain) under discussion was sequenced for a study of spatial heterogeneity in lung cancer. Documented time point: sample taken at primary tumor resection. The donors were approximately 70 patients with non-small cell lung cancer that was early-stage and untreated. Broader study findings: Ubiquitous nonsynonymous mutations were tracked by counts of ubiquitous expanded TCRs, and regional ones by counts of regional expanded TCRs. One measure, the expanded intratumoral alpha and beta TCR count, tracked tumor mutation counts.

The CDR3 is made up of 12 amino acids. The V and J ends lost 4 bases and 0 bases respectively, with 1 base between them. The germline gives CDR1 ENHRY, CDR2 SYGVKD. A unique molecular identifier was carried by every single TCR cDNA molecule. One entry per CDR3 protein results from TCRdb running MiXCR on the 5' RACE reads. The sample records 14,000 or so distinct CDR3 sequences, roughly 4.7% being singletons. This clonotype showed up just a few times. Its specificity is unknown. This beta chain came through as a stray read in a library set up for alpha chains, and its size says little. The starting material was lung tumor tissue, obtained at surgery. This chain joins TRBV10-3 and TRBJ1-5; D gene uncertain. The sequence came from a female donor with early-stage non-small cell lung cancer. The CDR3 coding sequence is TGTGCCATCAGTGGTAGCAATCAGCCCCAGCATTTT. Amino acids: CAISGSNQPQHF.